Below are 14 T cell receptor beta chains sequenced from a single sample in a study of cytomegalovirus exposure and HLA in healthy donors. 13 Jbeta primers and 60 Vbeta primers were used for the PCR. Sequenced by immunoSEQ multiplex PCR; TCRdb stores in-frame clones only, minus some. The table includes about 120,000 clones, approximately 8.6% detected once. The source material was PBMCs. The receptors come from a woman aged 40-49 years in good health and CMV-seropositive.

This clone came up many times. The rearrangement links TRBV10-2 to TRBJ1-2; 8 bases line up with TRBD1. The CDR3 sequence is 14 residues long. With V trimmed by 10 bases and J by 4 bases, 11 bases remained unmatched. Germline V gene sequence: CDR1 WSHSY, CDR2 SAAADI. CDR3: CATSAGQAFYGYTF. The CDR3 DNA sequence: TGCGCCACTTCAGCGGGACAGGCGTTCTATGGCTACACCTTC.

This chain connects TRBV5-1 to TRBJ1-1; D not resolved. Germline lookup yields CDR1 SGHRS and CDR2 YFSETQ. Trimming shortened V by 1 base and J by 4 bases, and 11 bases separated the two germline ends. The CDR3 is 14 amino acids. CDR3: CASSLREGVTEAFF. The CDR3 coding sequence is TGCGCCAGCAGCTTGCGCGAGGGAGTCACTGAAGCTTTCTTT.

This clone was counted between two and nine times. The chain uses TRBV7-9 and TRBJ1-1; no reliable D call. The CDR3 sequence is 15 residues long. The germline V and J ends were trimmed by 4 bases and 0 bases, with 12 bases remaining between them. The V gene's germline CDR1 is SEHNR and CDR2 FQNEAQ (reference sequence). The CDR3 here is CASSSLDIMNTEAFF. In nucleotides, the CDR3 is TGTGCCAGCAGCTCACTTGACATAATGAACACTGAAGCTTTCTTT.

The chain links TRBV9 to TRBJ1-3; D not resolved. Between the trimmed V and J ends, which lost 0 bases and 8 bases, there was a span of 6 bases. CDR3 length: 12 amino acids. Per germline, CDR1 SGDLS and CDR2 YYNGEE. CDR3 nucleotide sequence: TGTGCCAGCAGCGTAGAGAGCCACACCATATATTTT. It specifies CASSVESHTIYF.

The V and J genes are TRBV7-8 and TRBJ2-2; a possible D gene is TRBD2 (5 bases). The V end lost 5 bases, the J end lost 6 bases, and 16 bases lay between the germline ends. Germline V gene sequence: CDR1 SGHVS, CDR2 FQNEAQ. The CDR3 sequence is 15 residues long. CDR3 nucleotide sequence: TGTGCCAGCAGCCGATCGGGCGGGTACTCCGGGGAGCTGTTTTTT. Its protein product is CASSRSGGYSGELFF.

V gene TRBV19 combines with J gene TRBJ2-1; 11 bases map to TRBD2. J gave up 6 bases and V 4 bases, and 8 bases lay outside the gene matches. CDR1 and CDR2 from the germline V gene are LNHDA and SQIVND (reference sequence). This CDR3 has 16 amino acids. The CDR3 DNA sequence: TGTGCCAGTAGTACTTTTTCCGGGACTAGCGGCAATGAGCAGTTCTTC. It codes for CASSTFSGTSGNEQFF.

The rearrangement joins TRBV2 to TRBJ2-5; TRBD1 agrees at 9 bases. Unmatched junction bases numbered 7, after V lost 7 bases and J lost 4 bases. The CDR3 is made up of 14 amino acids. Germline V gene data show CDR1 as SNHLY and CDR2 as FYNNEI. The CDR3 nucleotides read TGTGCCAGCAAGACACAGGGGGCTTTAGAGACCCAGTACTTC. Residues: CASKTQGALETQYF.

In its sample, this clone was seen a few times. J is TRBJ1-5 and V is TRBV6-4, with D unclear. From germline, CDR1 is MRHNA and CDR2 SNTAGT. The germline V and J ends were trimmed by 5 bases and 0 bases, with 11 bases remaining between them. The CDR3 is made up of 15 amino acids. The CDR3 protein is CASSPTGGSNQPQHF. The CDR3 DNA is TGTGCCAGCAGTCCCACCGGCGGTAGCAATCAGCCCCAGCATTTT.

This clone was seen more than once but under ten times. The genes are TRBV30 and TRBJ1-3; D gene unclear. Germline lookup yields CDR1 GTSNPN and CDR2 SVGIG (reference sequence). This CDR3 has 15 residues. The germline V and J ends were trimmed by 1 base and 0 bases, with 10 bases remaining between them. This CDR3 is CAWSADLSSGNTIYF. The DNA for the CDR3 is TGTGCCTGGAGTGCCGACTTGAGCTCTGGAAACACCATATATTTT.

This clone came up a few times. The chain joins TRBV29-1 to TRBJ1-1; D gene unclear. V lost 4 bases, J lost 0 bases, and 15 bases lay in between. The CDR3 extends over 15 amino acids. Germline V gene sequence: CDR1 SQVTM, CDR2 ANQGSEA. CDR3 nucleotide sequence: TGCAGCGTTGTCCCCAGACTCCAAATGAACACTGAAGCTTTCTTT. It translates to CSVVPRLQMNTEAFF. Supplemented by reference TRBV29-1 and TRBJ1-1, the full variable domain reads SAVISQKPSRDICQRGTSLTIQCQVDSQVTMMFWYRQQPGQSLTLIATANQGSEATYESGFVIDKFPISRPNLTFSTLTVSNMSPEDSSIYLCSVVPRLQMNTEAFFGQGTRLTVV.

On this clone: Additional DNA sequences in this sample encode the identical CDR3. The V call is TRBV15, the J call TRBJ1-2; tentative D call: TRBD1 (5 bases). The CDR3 is 13 amino acids. From germline, CDR1 is LNHNV and CDR2 YYDKDF (reference sequence). V lost 9 bases to trimming and J lost 2 bases, with 13 bases between them. The CDR3 nucleotides read TGTGCCACTAGCCCGGACACAAACTATGGCTACACCTTC. Translation: CATSPDTNYGYTF.

This clone was recorded a few times. The chain has TRBV6-1 and TRBJ2-7; 9 bases map to TRBD1. J lost 5 bases, V lost 6 bases, and 5 bases had no gene match. Germline CDR1 is MNHNS and CDR2 is SASEGT. The CDR3 consists of 13 residues. The CDR3 coding sequence is TGTGCCAGCAGATACCGGGACAGGGACGAGCAGTACTTC. It is translated as CASRYRDRDEQYF.

In its sample, this clone was seen a few times. The chain has TRBV4-1 and TRBJ2-7; 9 bases fit TRBD1. V dropped 0 bases and J dropped 4; count of bases not matched to a gene: 7. CDR1 and CDR2 (germline): MGHRA, YSYEKL. The CDR3 sequence is 16 residues long. The CDR3 here is CASSQDYETGGYEQYF. The CDR3 DNA reads as TGCGCCAGCAGCCAAGATTACGAGACAGGGGGTTACGAGCAGTACTTC.

The V call is TRBV30, the J call TRBJ1-1; 8 bases match TRBD1. Germline-derived CDR1 and CDR2 are GTSNPN and SVGIG (reference sequence). The CDR3 consists of 13 residues. V was pared by 4 bases and J by 1 base, with 2 bases of the junction left unmatched. CDR3 nucleotide sequence: TGTGCCTGGACCAGGGGGCCGAACACTGAAGCTTTCTTT. Translating gives CAWTRGPNTEAFF.